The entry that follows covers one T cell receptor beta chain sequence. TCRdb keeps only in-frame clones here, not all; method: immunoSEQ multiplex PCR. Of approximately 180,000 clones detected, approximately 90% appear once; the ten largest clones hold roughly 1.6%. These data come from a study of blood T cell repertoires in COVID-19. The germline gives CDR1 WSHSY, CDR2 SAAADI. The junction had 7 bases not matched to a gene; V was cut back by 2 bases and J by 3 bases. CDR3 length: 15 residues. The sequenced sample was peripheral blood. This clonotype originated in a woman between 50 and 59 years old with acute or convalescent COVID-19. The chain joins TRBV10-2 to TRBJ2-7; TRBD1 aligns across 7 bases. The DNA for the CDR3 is TGCGCCAGCAGTGAGGAGGGGACAGCCTTCTACGAGCAGTACTTC. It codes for CASSEEGTAFYEQYF.